This entry lists 21 T cell receptor beta chains sequenced from one sample in a study of cytomegalovirus exposure and HLA in healthy donors. Primers for the PCR totalled 60 Vbeta and 13 Jbeta. The method was immunoSEQ multiplex PCR; TCRdb's version includes in-frame clones alone and lacks a portion of them. Among approximately 150,000 clones listed, roughly 81% were seen once. What was sequenced was PBMCs. Receptors originate from a female donor in good health and CMV-seronegative.

This sequence joins TRBV19 and TRBJ2-3, with D possibly TRBD2 on 6 matching bases. Trimming stripped 7 bases from V and 5 bases from J, with 22 bases between. This CDR3 has 16 residues. Germline V gene data show CDR1 as LNHDA and CDR2 as SQIVND (reference sequence). The CDR3, as DNA: TGTGCCAGTACCTCCTTGAGGGACGGGGGATTAGATACGCAGTATTTT. Residues: CASTSLRDGGLDTQYF.

CDR3 loop: CASSFPDRGQDTQYF. The CDR3 DNA is TGTGCCAGCAGCTTTCCGGACAGGGGGCAAGATACGCAGTATTTT. The rearrangement links TRBV7-8 to TRBJ2-3; 11 bases match TRBD1. The V gene end was trimmed by 3 bases and the J gene end by 5 bases; junction bases not matched to a gene: 4. The CDR3 is 15 residues long. Germline CDR1 reads SGHVS; CDR2 reads FQNEAQ.

V gene TRBV29-1 combines with J gene TRBJ1-4; 7 bases align to TRBD1. The germline V gene encodes CDR1 SQVTM and CDR2 ANQGSEA. With 4 bases clipped from V and 7 bases from J, the junction kept 9 bases outside the gene matches. CDR3 length: 14 residues. CDR3 DNA: TGCAGCGTTGCCGAGGGGGCGCGGGGTGAAAAACTGTTTTTT. As protein: CSVAEGARGEKLFF.

CDR3 sequence (DNA): TGTGCCAGCAGCTTATTTGGACAGGGCGTGTGGCAAGAGACCCAGTACTTC. Its translation: CASSLFGQGVWQETQYF. The gene calls are TRBV7-3 and TRBJ2-5; 8 bases are a match to TRBD1. V trimming: 2 bases; J trimming: 2 bases; junction bases outside the gene matches: 10. Germline CDR1 is SGHTA and CDR2 is FQGTGA. This CDR3 spans 17 amino acids.

The J gene is TRBJ1-5, the V gene TRBV4-1; 8 bases are shared with TRBD1. The CDR3 runs to 15 residues. The V gene's germline CDR1 is MGHRA and CDR2 YSYEKL. V lost 2 bases, J lost 7 bases, and 7 bases stayed unmatched. The CDR3 DNA reads TGCGCCAGCAGCCAAAGTGACAGGGGAAGACAGCCCCAGCATTTT. Translation gives CASSQSDRGRQPQHF.

This clone was observed a handful of times. The chain joins TRBV19 to TRBJ2-3; weak D call: TRBD1 (5 bases). The CDR3 consists of 13 residues. Trimming removed 8 bases from V and 0 bases from J, with 9 bases in between. CDR1 is LNHDA and CDR2 is SQIVND in the germline V gene (reference sequence). The CDR3 is CASLGASTDTQYF. CDR3 DNA sequence: TGTGCCAGTCTAGGGGCTAGCACAGATACGCAGTATTTT. The whole variable domain, filled in from reference TRBV19 and TRBJ2-3, reads DGGITQSPKYLFRKEGQNVTLSCEQNLNHDAMYWYRQDPGQGLRLIYYSQIVNDFQKGDIAEGYSVSREKKESFPLTVTSAQKNPTAFYLCASLGASTDTQYFGPGTRLTVL.

The chain has TRBV5-4 and TRBJ2-5; 11 bases fit TRBD1. V trimming: 4 bases; J trimming: 1 base; junction bases outside the gene matches: 3. The germline V gene encodes CDR1 SGHNT and CDR2 YYREEE (reference sequence). This CDR3 contains 15 residues. The CDR3: CASSRTGGTQETQYF. The CDR3 DNA sequence: TGTGCCAGCAGCCGGACAGGGGGCACCCAAGAGACCCAGTACTTC.

The rearrangement joins TRBV4-2 to TRBJ2-7; D is possibly TRBD1 (5 bases). There are 14 residues in the CDR3. The V and J ends lost 2 bases and 5 bases respectively, with 13 bases between them. Germline CDR1 LGHNA, CDR2 YNFKEQ. The CDR3 loop is CASSQLPRQNEQYF. The CDR3 region has the DNA TGTGCCAGCAGCCAATTACCAAGACAGAACGAGCAGTACTTC.

V usage is TRBV2 and J usage is TRBJ2-7, with 12 positions matching TRBD1. Unmatched junction bases numbered 2, after V lost 6 bases and J lost 5 bases. From germline, CDR1 is SNHLY and CDR2 FYNNEI. The CDR3 has 13 residues. Here the CDR3 reads CASRGTGGDEQYF. The CDR3 DNA sequence: TGTGCCAGCAGGGGGACAGGGGGCGACGAGCAGTACTTC.

The chain recombines TRBV5-1 with TRBJ1-6; D possibly corresponds to TRBD1 (6 bases). CDR3 length: 16 amino acids. Trimming took 4 bases from V and 0 from J, leaving 11 bases between them. Germline V lookup: CDR1 SGHRS, CDR2 YFSETQ. CDR3 region: CASSNRTVSYNSPLHF. CDR3 nucleotides: TGCGCCAGCAGCAACCGGACAGTCTCCTATAATTCACCCCTCCACTTT.

This clone occurred once. The V call is TRBV7-2, the J call TRBJ1-3; the D is unclear. Germline loops: CDR1 SGHTA, CDR2 FQGNSA. V was cut by 6 bases and J by 1 base, with 10 bases left in between. The CDR3 extends over 14 amino acids. The CDR3 is CASRSAASGNTIYF. CDR3 in DNA: TGTGCCAGCAGGTCGGCGGCATCTGGAAACACCATATATTTT.

The chain carries TRBV5-1 and TRBJ1-1; D remains unclear. This CDR3 has 17 amino acids. V was cut by 0 bases and J by 2 bases, with 17 bases left in between. Germline CDR1 SGHRS, CDR2 YFSETQ. CDR3 bases: TGCGCCAGCAGCTTGGCCCTTCAGCCAGGAACCAACACTGAAGCTTTCTTT. Protein product: CASSLALQPGTNTEAFF.

V usage is TRBV19 and J usage is TRBJ2-1; maybe TRBD2 (5 bases). V was pared by 2 bases and J by 3 bases, with 17 bases between. The CDR3 runs to 17 residues. Germline CDR1 LNHDA, CDR2 SQIVND (reference sequence). CDR3 in amino acids: CASSISAAERFYNEQFF. In DNA, the CDR3 is TGTGCCAGTAGTATATCAGCGGCGGAGAGATTCTACAATGAGCAGTTCTTC.

V and J are TRBV27 and TRBJ1-3; 7 nucleotides match TRBD1. This CDR3 comprises 16 residues. J lost 0 bases, V lost 6 bases, and 8 bases had no gene match. CDR1 MNHEY and CDR2 SMNVEV come from the germline V gene (reference sequence). The CDR3 spells CASRAGGSSSGNTIYF. The DNA for the CDR3 is TGTGCCAGCAGGGCAGGGGGTTCCAGCTCTGGAAACACCATATATTTT.

This chain connects TRBV25-1 to TRBJ1-1; no reliable D call. V lost 7 bases and J lost 8, with 17 bases in between. This CDR3 is 13 amino acids long. Looked up from germline, CDR1 is MGHDK and CDR2 is SYGVNS. The CDR3 protein is CASISNGYREAFF. In nucleotides, the CDR3 is TGTGCCAGCATTTCCAACGGGTACCGAGAAGCTTTCTTT.

This sequence joins TRBV27 and TRBJ2-5; 7 nucleotides agree with TRBD1. The last part of the DNA fits TRBJ2-7 better; the J call may be wrong. CDR3 length: 16 amino acids. CDR1 and CDR2 (germline): MNHEY, SMNVEV (reference sequence). The chain's CDR3 is CASSTRDSPRFYEQYF. As DNA, the CDR3 is TGTGCCAGCAGTACCCGGGACAGTCCTCGATTCTACGAGCAGTACTTC.

The chain links TRBV5-6 to TRBJ1-1, with D hard to call. The CDR3 is 14 residues long. Germline V CDR1 and CDR2: SGHDT, YYEEEE. V was trimmed by 3 bases and J by 1 base, leaving 10 bases between them. The CDR3 bases are TGTGCCAGCAGCTCGTTCACCGGGAACACTGAAGCTTTCTTT. It codes for CASSSFTGNTEAFF.

This chain joins TRBV6-5 and TRBJ2-7; maybe TRBD1 (6 bases). The CDR3 loop spans 13 amino acids. The V end was cut by 5 bases, the J end by 1 base, with 9 bases between. Germline V lookup: CDR1 MNHEY, CDR2 SVGAGI. In DNA, the CDR3 is TGTGCCAGCAGTGGACAGCGTTCCTACGAGCAGTACTTC. This sequence encodes CASSGQRSYEQYF.

CDR3 sequence reads: CASSLGIAAYEQYF. The CDR3 DNA is TGTGCCAGCAGCTTGGGGATAGCTGCGTACGAGCAGTACTTC. The chain is built from TRBV5-4 and TRBJ2-7; D remains unclear. Germline-derived CDR1 and CDR2 are SGHNT and YYREEE (reference sequence). V lost 0 bases and J lost 4, with 11 bases in between. This CDR3 is 14 amino acids long.

This clone was picked up a small number of times. The chain is built from TRBV14 and TRBJ2-7; no clear D gene. Germline V gives CDR1 SGHDN, CDR2 FVKESK. V gave up 5 bases and J gave up 2 bases, with 4 bases separating them. The CDR3 is made up of 11 amino acids. The DNA of the CDR3 is TGTGCCAGCAGCTCTACCTACGAGCAGTACTTC. Its translation is CASSSTYEQYF.

V usage is TRBV30 and J usage is TRBJ2-5, with TRBD2 matching over 15 bases. V lost 1 base and J lost 1; bases outside the gene matches: 4. The CDR3 runs to 17 residues. The germline V gene encodes CDR1 GTSNPN and CDR2 SVGIG (reference sequence). CDR3 loop: CAWSGGLAGGLQETQYF. The CDR3 bases are TGTGCCTGGAGTGGGGGACTAGCGGGAGGCCTCCAAGAGACCCAGTACTTC.